The entry below gives a single TCR beta chain sequence along with its context. Its antigen is still unknown. This sample stems from a study of cytomegalovirus exposure and HLA in healthy donors. The PCR made use of 60 Vbeta and 13 Jbeta primers. Assay: immunoSEQ multiplex PCR; the TCRdb copy retains only in-frame clones and omits some. The data show 150,000 to 200,000 clones, with over 60% seen just once and roughly 0.99% held by the top ten. Findings and limits, study-wide: For most TCR sequences rarity was the rule, although some public TCRs occurred in many donors. Productive status was seen about 87% or about 30% of the time for most TCR beta V segments in an earlier analysis. In a later analysis, at a false discovery rate of 0.05, 16,951 TCR beta sequences matched HLA alleles.

Sequencing was done on a sample of PBMCs. The source of this sequence is a woman aged 40-49 years in good health and CMV-seronegative.

Here the CDR3 DNA reads TGTGCCAGCAGCTTTTCTAGAGGAGATACGCAGTATTTT. This gives the protein CASSFSRGDTQYF. The V and J genes are TRBV7-2 and TRBJ2-3; no clear D. The length of the CDR3 is 13 residues. CDR1 is SGHTA, CDR2 FQGNSA, per germline. V was trimmed by 3 bases and J by 5 bases, leaving 9 bases between them.